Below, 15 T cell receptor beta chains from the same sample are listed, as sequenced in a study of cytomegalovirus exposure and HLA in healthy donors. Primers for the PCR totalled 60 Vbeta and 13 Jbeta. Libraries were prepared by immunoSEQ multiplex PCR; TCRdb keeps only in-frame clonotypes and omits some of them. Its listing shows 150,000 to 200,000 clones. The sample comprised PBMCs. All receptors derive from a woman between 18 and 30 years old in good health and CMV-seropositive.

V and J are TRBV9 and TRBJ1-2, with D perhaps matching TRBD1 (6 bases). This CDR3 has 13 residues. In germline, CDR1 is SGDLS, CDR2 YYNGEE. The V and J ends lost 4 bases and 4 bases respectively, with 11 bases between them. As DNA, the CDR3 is TGTGCCAGCAGCTCCGGACAGAGCTATGGCTACACCTTC. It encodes CASSSGQSYGYTF.

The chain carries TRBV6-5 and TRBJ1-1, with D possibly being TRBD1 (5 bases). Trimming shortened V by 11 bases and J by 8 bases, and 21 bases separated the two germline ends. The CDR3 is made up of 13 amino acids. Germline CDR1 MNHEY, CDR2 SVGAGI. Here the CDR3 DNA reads TGTGCCTCAGAGTTTCAGGGTGGGTCGGAAGCTTTCTTT. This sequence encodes CASEFQGGSEAFF.

CDR3 residues: CASSISSGGVFIGGANVLTF. CDR3 sequence (DNA): TGTGCCAGTAGTATTTCTAGCGGGGGCGTCTTTATCGGGGGGGCCAACGTCCTGACTTTC. V and J are TRBV19 and TRBJ2-6, with 10 bases identical to TRBD2. Germline V gene lookup returns CDR1 LNHDA and CDR2 SQIVND (reference sequence). V trimming: 3 bases; J trimming: 4 bases; junction bases outside the gene matches: 15. This CDR3 has 20 residues.

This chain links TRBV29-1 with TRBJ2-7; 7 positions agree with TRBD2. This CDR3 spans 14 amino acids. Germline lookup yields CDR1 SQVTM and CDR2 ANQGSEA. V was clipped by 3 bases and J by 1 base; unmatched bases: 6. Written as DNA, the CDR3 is TGCAGCGTTGAGGTAGCGGGCGTTTCCTACGAGCAGTACTTC. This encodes CSVEVAGVSYEQYF.

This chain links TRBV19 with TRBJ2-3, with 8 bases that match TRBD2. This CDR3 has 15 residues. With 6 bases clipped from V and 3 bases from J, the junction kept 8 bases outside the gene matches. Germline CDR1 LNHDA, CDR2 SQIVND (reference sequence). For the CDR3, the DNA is TGTGCCAGTAGAAATGCGGGGGGCATGACAGATACGCAGTATTTT. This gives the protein CASRNAGGMTDTQYF. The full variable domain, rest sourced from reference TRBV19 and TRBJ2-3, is DGGITQSPKYLFRKEGQNVTLSCEQNLNHDAMYWYRQDPGQGLRLIYYSQIVNDFQKGDIAEGYSVSREKKESFPLTVTSAQKNPTAFYLCASRNAGGMTDTQYFGPGTRLTVL.

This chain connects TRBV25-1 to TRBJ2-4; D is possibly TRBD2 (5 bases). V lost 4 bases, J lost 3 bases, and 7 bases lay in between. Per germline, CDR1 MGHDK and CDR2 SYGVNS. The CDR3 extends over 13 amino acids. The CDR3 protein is CASSVRGKNIQYF. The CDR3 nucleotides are TGTGCCAGCAGTGTCCGGGGCAAAAACATTCAGTACTTC. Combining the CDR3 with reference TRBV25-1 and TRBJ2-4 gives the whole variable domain EADIYQTPRYLVIGTGKKITLECSQTMGHDKMYWYQQDPGMELHLIHYSYGVNSTEKGDLSSESTVSRIRTEHFPLTLESARPSHTSQYLCASSVRGKNIQYFGAGTRLSVL.

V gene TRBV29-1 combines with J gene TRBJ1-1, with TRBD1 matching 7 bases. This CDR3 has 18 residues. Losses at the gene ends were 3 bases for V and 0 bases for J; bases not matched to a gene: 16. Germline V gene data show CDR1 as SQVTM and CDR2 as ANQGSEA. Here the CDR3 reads CSVDGRQGPELMNTEAFF. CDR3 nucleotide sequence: TGCAGCGTTGACGGTAGACAGGGTCCGGAACTTATGAACACTGAAGCTTTCTTT.

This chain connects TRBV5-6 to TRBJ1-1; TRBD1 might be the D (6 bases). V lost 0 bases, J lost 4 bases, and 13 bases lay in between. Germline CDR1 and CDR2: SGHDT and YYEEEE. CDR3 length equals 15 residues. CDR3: CASSLEWGLGTEAFF. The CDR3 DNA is TGTGCCAGCAGCTTGGAGTGGGGGCTGGGCACTGAAGCTTTCTTT.

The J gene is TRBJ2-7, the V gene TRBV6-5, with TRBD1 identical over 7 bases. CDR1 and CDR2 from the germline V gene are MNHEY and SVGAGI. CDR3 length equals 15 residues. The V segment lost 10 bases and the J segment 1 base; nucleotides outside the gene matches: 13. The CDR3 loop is CATSVGQVGSYEQYF. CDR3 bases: TGTGCCACCTCTGTAGGACAGGTTGGGTCCTACGAGCAGTACTTC.

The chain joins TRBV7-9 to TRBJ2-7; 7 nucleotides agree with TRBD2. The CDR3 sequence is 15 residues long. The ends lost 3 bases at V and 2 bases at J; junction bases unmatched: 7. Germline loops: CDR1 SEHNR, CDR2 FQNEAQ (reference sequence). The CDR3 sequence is CASSFLAGVAYEQYF. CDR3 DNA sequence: TGTGCCAGCAGCTTTCTTGCGGGAGTGGCCTACGAGCAGTACTTC.

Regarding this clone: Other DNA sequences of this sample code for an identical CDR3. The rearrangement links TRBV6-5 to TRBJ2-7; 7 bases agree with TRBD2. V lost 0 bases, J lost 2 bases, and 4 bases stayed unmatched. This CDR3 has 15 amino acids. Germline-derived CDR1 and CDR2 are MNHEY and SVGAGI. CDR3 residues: CASSYSGTTTYEQYF. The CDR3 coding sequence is TGTGCCAGCAGTTACTCCGGGACTACAACCTACGAGCAGTACTTC.

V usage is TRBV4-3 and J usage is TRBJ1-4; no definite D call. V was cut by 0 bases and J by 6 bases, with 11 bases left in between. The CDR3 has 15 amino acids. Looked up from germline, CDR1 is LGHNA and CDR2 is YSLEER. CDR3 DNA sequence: TGCGCCAGCAGCCAAGAAGCCGGGTTCGATGAAAAACTGTTTTTT. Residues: CASSQEAGFDEKLFF.

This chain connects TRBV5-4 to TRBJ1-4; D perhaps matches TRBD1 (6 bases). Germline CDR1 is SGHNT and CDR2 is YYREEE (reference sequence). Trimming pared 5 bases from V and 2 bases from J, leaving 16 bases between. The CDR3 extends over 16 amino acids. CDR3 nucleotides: TGTGCCAGCAGGACTACAGGGTCGGGGACTAATGAAAAACTGTTTTTT. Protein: CASRTTGSGTNEKLFF.

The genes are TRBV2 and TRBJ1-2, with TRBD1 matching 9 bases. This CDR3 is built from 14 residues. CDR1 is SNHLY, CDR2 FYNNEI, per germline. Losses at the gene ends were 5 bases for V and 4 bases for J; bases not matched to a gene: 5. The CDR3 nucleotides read TGTGCCAGCAGTCCAGGGACAGGGATCTATGGCTACACCTTC. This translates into CASSPGTGIYGYTF.

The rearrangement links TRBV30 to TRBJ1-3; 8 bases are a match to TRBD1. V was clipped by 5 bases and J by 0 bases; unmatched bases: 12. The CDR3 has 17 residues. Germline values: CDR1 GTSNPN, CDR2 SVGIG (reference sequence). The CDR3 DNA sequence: TGTGCCTGGTATCTAGACAGGGGCCAACCCTCTGGAAACACCATATATTTT. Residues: CAWYLDRGQPSGNTIYF.